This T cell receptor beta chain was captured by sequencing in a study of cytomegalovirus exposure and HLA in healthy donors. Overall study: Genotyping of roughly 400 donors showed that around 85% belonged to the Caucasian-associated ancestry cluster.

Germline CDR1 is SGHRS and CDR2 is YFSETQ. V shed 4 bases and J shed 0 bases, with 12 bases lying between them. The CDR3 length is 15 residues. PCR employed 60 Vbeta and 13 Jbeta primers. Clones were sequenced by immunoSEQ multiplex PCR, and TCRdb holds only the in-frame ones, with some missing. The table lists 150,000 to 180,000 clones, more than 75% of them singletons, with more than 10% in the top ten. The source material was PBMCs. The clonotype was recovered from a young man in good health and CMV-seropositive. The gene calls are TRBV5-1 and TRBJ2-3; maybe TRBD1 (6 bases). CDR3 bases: TGCGCCAGCAGCGAGGCCAGGGGAAGCACAGATACGCAGTATTTT. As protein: CASSEARGSTDTQYF. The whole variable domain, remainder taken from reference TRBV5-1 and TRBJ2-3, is KAGVTQTPRYLIKTRGQQVTLSCSPISGHRSVSWYQQTPGQGLQFLFEYFSETQRNKGNFPGRFSGRQFSNSRSEMNVSTLELGDSALYLCASSEARGSTDTQYFGPGTRLTVL.